One TCR beta chain is described in this entry. Its antigen remains undetermined. No clone much larger than this one lies a single base away; base qualities are absent. The immunoSEQ Assay was used to sequence TCR beta CDR3 regions from DNA. The paper's processing steps were these. To compute T cell density, TCR beta template counts were normalized to usable DNA, which was estimated by amplifying housekeeping genes. Richness was estimated with the preseqR package, extrapolating to 400,000 templates for PBMC samples and 120,000 templates for tissue samples. Clonality was defined as one minus Pielou's evenness. Tissue-enriched TCRs were identified by differential abundance testing using productive amino-acid clonotypes, minimum total count 5 and alpha 0.1. The Jaccard Index and the Morisita Overlap Index were used to measure how much the repertoires overlapped between compartments. GLIPH clustered TCR beta CDR3s with public tetramer-defined viral CDR3s; viral motifs required at least three viral sequences plus V-gene enrichment. The table was pulled from immuneACCESS by TCRdb, which kept in-frame rearrangements only. Such tables lose some clones; where checked, under half of the loss comes from unresolved V genes, and the rest has no known cause. D and trimming were read from the DNA, whereas the V and J calls and clone size are those reported in that table. The sample table shows about 59,000 clones, and roughly 90% are seen once. 20% of the sample is in the top ten clones.

CDR3 length: 14 amino acids, cysteine to phenylalanine. The kept DNA is CDR3 alone, 42 bases in frame from the first base. The germline V gene gives CDR1 as SGHTS and CDR2 as YDEGEE. Trimming takes 3 bases from V and 1 base from J, and the germline ends sit 10 bases apart. At diagnosis, peripheral blood, uninvolved tumor-adjacent lung and tumor were collected and stored as a combination of fresh-frozen and FFPE material. For TCR repertoire profiling, blood samples were analyzed as peripheral blood mononuclear cells. The sample is drawn from a study of T cells in localized non-small cell lung cancer (dated by TCRdb to 2018 to 2020). At the level of the whole study: The study examined T cell repertoires in approximately 240 patients with early-stage NSCLC and compared tumors with uninvolved tumor-adjacent lungs. The cohort comprised approximately 240 treatment-naïve NSCLC patients with resected, localized lung tumors. Of the NSCLC patients, approximately 130 were male and 85 to 110 were female, and the mean age was about 69 years.

The full study reports these points: Because multi-region tumor sequencing was not done, intratumor heterogeneity could not be ruled out. Uninvolved tumor-adjacent lung showed the highest T cell clonality, higher than tumor, which suggests more focused antigenic responses in the uninvolved tumor-adjacent lung. Because of the exploratory design, TCR variables were selected using unadjusted p-values without false-discovery rate correction. Longer overall survival was associated with higher T cell density in blood, whereas shorter survival was associated with higher clonality in adjacent lung. Of the top 100 tumor clones, a median of roughly 60 were detected in paired uninvolved adjacent lung; 28 were also among that lung's top 100.

The TCR originated in a man between 40 and 69 years old with stage I lung adenocarcinoma. The chain joins TRBV5-8 to TRBJ1-1, with the identity of the D gene unclear. Source: peripheral blood, taken before any cancer treatment. CDR3 reads: CASSYLRGNTEAFF. The sequenced DNA: TGTGCCAGCAGCTACCTCCGGGGGAACACTGAAGCTTTCTTT.